This T cell receptor beta chain was found in a study of T cell repertoires in cytomegalovirus infection. For the study at large: Epitope selection comprised recently identified HLA-C-restricted CMV epitopes and well-studied HLA-B-restricted CMV epitopes. Matching HLA type and CMV infection were both indicated by public TCR beta signatures.

Findings and caveats of the study: Clonotype analysis showed dominance of the ex vivo response by HLA-C-restricted CMV-specific TCR beta clonotypes. Individuals carrying CMV plus the relevant HLA were identified by cumulative frequency of public TCR beta families.

TCRdb reprocessed the reads via MiXCR and lists one record per CDR3 protein. The sample has hundreds of thousands of distinct CDR3 sequences, about a third seen once. To note about this clonotype: Its matching antigen is unknown.

Per the germline V gene, CDR1 is LNHNV and CDR2 is YYDKDF (reference sequence). The CDR3 loop spans 18 amino acids. Trimming took 0 bases from V and 0 from J, leaving 15 bases between them. The rearrangement joins TRBV15 to TRBJ1-5; D not resolved. Material: cultured CD8+ T cells from PBMCs, obtained from culture after CMV antigen stimulation. This receptor was obtained from a human donor in good health (CMV status not recorded). Some clones in this sample may be carry-over from other donors' samples. The CDR3 loop is CATSREAPRVYSNQPQHF. For the CDR3, the DNA is TGTGCCACCAGCAGAGAGGCCCCGAGGGTTTATAGCAATCAGCCCCAGCATTTT.